This T cell receptor (beta chain) was observed in a study of patients and donors after allogeneic stem cell transplantation. MiXCR, run by TCRdb on the RT-PCR reads, gives a single entry per CDR3 protein. The sample lists around 150,000 distinct CDR3 sequences, approximately 35% occurring once. Per germline, CDR1 LGHNA and CDR2 YNFKEQ. The CDR3 has 18 residues. V lost 0 bases and J lost 3; bases outside the gene matches: 11. The rearrangement links TRBV4-2 to TRBJ2-1; 7 positions agree with TRBD2. The TCR was taken from a human donor who was either an allogeneic HSCT recipient or a stem cell or donor lymphocyte infusion donor (not recorded which). It is not recorded whose cells these are; they may come from a transplant donor. The specimen was blood, either unsorted or a sorted T cell fraction (not recorded which). CDR3 bases: TGTGCCAGCAGCCAAGAAGTTACGAGCGGGGCAATCTACAATGAGCAGTTCTTC. Its translation: CASSQEVTSGAIYNEQFF.